This T cell receptor (beta chain) was retrieved from a study of blood T cell repertoires in COVID-19. In the study overall: The United States, Italy and Spain provided the acute and convalescent COVID-19 samples. The analysed material was cDNA or gDNA that came from T cells, B-cell-depleted T cells, or PBMCs.

As originally analysed: From reference gene primer amplification, estimates of nucleated cell counts were derived. Data came from immunoSEQ multiplex PCR; TCRdb stores just in-frame clones and leaves some out. The V and J calls and clone size come from that table; D and trimming were worked out from the DNA. The sample lists approximately 25,000 clones, about 84% seen once, with under 55% in the top ten. The germline CDR1 and CDR2 sequences are SGHRS and YFSETQ. The CDR3 spans 14 residues. Trimming cost V 1 base and J 1 base, with 6 bases left between them. The genes are TRBV5-1 and TRBJ1-5, with a possible D match to TRBD1 (6 bases). The source of this sequence is a woman older than 75 with acute or convalescent COVID-19. The sample was peripheral blood. In nucleotides, the CDR3 is TGCGCCAGCAGCTTGACAGGGAGCAATCAGCCCCAGCATTTT. It translates to CASSLTGSNQPQHF.